Sequencing of this TCR beta chain was carried out in a study of blood T cell repertoires in COVID-19. Study information: Material from acute and convalescent COVID-19 was sourced from the United States, Italy and Spain. Nucleic acid was either cDNA or gDNA, and it came from T cells, B-cell-depleted T cells, or PBMCs.

Germline V gene lookup returns CDR1 SGHRS and CDR2 YFSETQ. The CDR3 contains 15 residues. V lost 4 bases to trimming and J lost 8 bases, with 21 bases between them. Original handling: Estimates of nucleated cell counts were drawn from the amplification of reference gene primers. This table comes from immunoSEQ multiplex PCR, and its TCRdb copy is limited to in-frame clones, with some not included. The V and J calls and clone size come from that table; D and trimming were worked out from the DNA. In the table there are fewer than 350,000 clones, approximately 89% of which are singletons. Seattle cases were enrolled at active infection and followed longitudinally.

The TCR was taken from a woman aged 60-75 years with COVID-19, enrolled during active disease. The chain has TRBV5-1 and TRBJ1-2; D is ambiguous. Sequenced input: peripheral blood. This CDR3 reads CASSPGGSPGYGYTF. In DNA form, the CDR3 reads TGCGCCAGCAGCCCCGGAGGCTCTCCCGGCTACGGCTACACCTTC. The whole variable domain, filled in from reference TRBV5-1 and TRBJ1-2, reads KAGVTQTPRYLIKTRGQQVTLSCSPISGHRSVSWYQQTPGQGLQFLFEYFSETQRNKGNFPGRFSGRQFSNSRSEMNVSTLELGDSALYLCASSPGGSPGYGYTFGSGTRLTVV.